This TCR beta chain stems from a study of response to subunit inactivated influenza vaccine. This clonotype was counted at least ten times. Its antigen is as yet unknown. Study conclusions and caveats: The authors suggested that few new T cells are recruited per seasonal influenza vaccination.

In germline, CDR1 is SGHDT, CDR2 YYEEEE. The ends were cut back, 3 bases at V and 2 bases at J, with 11 bases in the middle. The CDR3 consists of 14 residues. MiXCR, run by TCRdb on the RT-PCR reads, gives a single entry per CDR3 protein. The sample includes about 500,000 distinct CDR3 sequences, about 15% of them seen just once. This material consisted of CD4+ T cells sorted from PBMCs, taken about 23 months after vaccination. This chain links TRBV5-6 with TRBJ2-5; D is perhaps TRBD1 or TRBD2 (6 bases each). The clonotype was recovered from a man between 50 and 75 years old who received an inactivated influenza vaccine. The CDR3 region is CASSWGAGQETQYF. The CDR3 DNA reads TGTGCCAGCAGCTGGGGGGCCGGGCAAGAGACCCAGTACTTC.